A selection of T cell receptor beta chains follows, all from one sample in a study of liver allograft versus peripheral blood T cells. Each CDR3 protein is one row after TCRdb ran MiXCR on the reads. The table has about 10,000 distinct CDR3 sequences, just over 20% seen once; the top ten hold around 5.4%. These receptors were obtained from a human patient who had a liver transplant. Some T cells here may be from the graft donor. The CDR3 runs from the conserved cysteine through the conserved F or W. Each record gives: CDR3 length, J gene, D gene, V gene, clone size, CDR3 protein, CDR3 DNA. A D gene is named only where the DNA matches it firmly. Size is stated for part of the rows, as once, few or many counts, or as a class when the clone is expanded.

CDR3 length: 14; J gene: TRBJ2-2; D gene: TRBD2; V gene: TRBV19; clone size: medium-sized; CDR3 protein: CASTRAGGAGELFF; CDR3 DNA: TGTGCCAGTACGAGGGCGGGAGGAGCCGGGGAGCTGTTTTTT
CDR3 length: 15; J gene: TRBJ2-1; D gene: TRBD2; V gene: TRBV11-2; clone size: NA; CDR3 protein: CASTLHSTSGNEQFF; CDR3 DNA: TGTGCCAGCACCCTCCATTCGACTAGCGGAAATGAGCAGTTCTTC
CDR3 length: 13; J gene: TRBJ1-2; D gene: NA; V gene: TRBV28; clone size: few; CDR3 protein: CASSLGDLRGYTF; CDR3 DNA: TGTGCCAGCAGTTTAGGGGACCTTCGGGGCTACACCTTC
CDR3 length: 11; J gene: TRBJ2-3; D gene: NA; V gene: TRBV28; clone size: many; CDR3 protein: CASSPEDTQYF; CDR3 DNA: TGTGCCAGCAGCCCGGAGGATACGCAGTATTTT
CDR3 length: 14; J gene: TRBJ1-5; D gene: NA; V gene: TRBV6-6; clone size: medium-sized; CDR3 protein: CASSYTWGNQPQHF; CDR3 DNA: TGTGCCAGCAGTTACACCTGGGGCAATCAGCCCCAGCATTTT
CDR3 length: 17; J gene: TRBJ2-6; D gene: NA; V gene: TRBV7-3; clone size: medium-sized; CDR3 protein: CASRLQGGSSGANVLTF; CDR3 DNA: TGTGCCAGCAGATTACAGGGAGGGTCCTCTGGGGCCAACGTCCTGACTTTC
CDR3 length: 13; J gene: TRBJ1-6; D gene: NA; V gene: TRBV30; clone size: NA; CDR3 protein: CAWGGHYNSPLHF; CDR3 DNA: TGTGCCTGGGGGGGACATTATAATTCACCCCTCCACTTT
CDR3 length: 13; J gene: TRBJ1-1; D gene: NA; V gene: TRBV6-1; clone size: medium-sized; CDR3 protein: CASIVWTERQAFF; CDR3 DNA: TGTGCCAGCATCGTTTGGACAGAACGCCAAGCTTTCTTT
CDR3 length: 15; J gene: TRBJ1-5; D gene: TRBD1; V gene: TRBV6-5; clone size: few; CDR3 protein: CASSRQGAGNQPQHF; CDR3 DNA: TGTGCCAGCAGCAGACAGGGGGCGGGCAATCAGCCCCAGCATTTT
CDR3 length: 13; J gene: TRBJ2-7; D gene: NA; V gene: TRBV19; clone size: NA; CDR3 protein: CASSAREASGQYF; CDR3 DNA: TGTGCCAGTAGTGCCAGGGAAGCCTCCGGGCAGTACTTC
CDR3 length: 16; J gene: TRBJ1-2; D gene: TRBD1; V gene: TRBV20-1; clone size: NA; CDR3 protein: CSARDRVAGGLQGYTF; CDR3 DNA: TGCAGTGCTAGAGATAGGGTGGCAGGGGGCTTGCAAGGCTACACCTTC
CDR3 length: 15; J gene: TRBJ1-4; D gene: NA; V gene: TRBV24-1; clone size: medium-sized; CDR3 protein: CATSGPGGANEKLFF; CDR3 DNA: TGTGCCACCAGTGGACCCGGGGGCGCTAATGAAAAACTGTTTTTT
CDR3 length: 12; J gene: TRBJ2-7; D gene: NA; V gene: TRBV10-3; clone size: few; CDR3 protein: CAISLGGDEQYF; CDR3 DNA: TGTGCCATCAGTCTAGGGGGTGACGAGCAGTACTTC
CDR3 length: 15; J gene: TRBJ2-1; D gene: TRBD2; V gene: TRBV18; clone size: medium-sized; CDR3 protein: CASSPGTSGYNEQFF; CDR3 DNA: TGTGCCAGCTCGCCCGGGACTAGCGGCTACAATGAGCAGTTCTTC
CDR3 length: 15; J gene: TRBJ2-1; D gene: NA; V gene: TRBV7-9; clone size: many; CDR3 protein: CASSLLKPTYNEQFF; CDR3 DNA: TGTGCCAGCAGCTTACTAAAACCCACCTACAATGAGCAGTTCTTC
CDR3 length: 14; J gene: TRBJ1-4; D gene: NA; V gene: TRBV15; clone size: medium-sized; CDR3 protein: CATSRDRVGGKLFF; CDR3 DNA: TGTGCCACCAGCAGAGATAGGGTTGGAGGAAAACTGTTTTTT
CDR3 length: 14; J gene: TRBJ1-1; D gene: TRBD1; V gene: TRBV12-3/TRBV12-4; clone size: NA; CDR3 protein: CASSFWDRNTEAFF; CDR3 DNA: TGTGCCAGCAGTTTTTGGGACAGAAACACTGAAGCTTTCTTT
CDR3 length: 16; J gene: TRBJ2-1; D gene: TRBD2; V gene: TRBV5-4; clone size: medium-sized; CDR3 protein: CASTREASGRGGEQFF; CDR3 DNA: TGTGCCAGCACCCGGGAGGCCAGCGGGAGAGGTGGTGAGCAGTTCTTC
CDR3 length: 15; J gene: TRBJ2-3; D gene: NA; V gene: TRBV18; clone size: few; CDR3 protein: CASSPPAGVLDTQYF; CDR3 DNA: TGTGCCAGCTCACCACCTGCAGGGGTTTTGGATACGCAGTATTTT
CDR3 length: 14; J gene: TRBJ2-7; D gene: TRBD1; V gene: TRBV6-6; clone size: medium-sized; CDR3 protein: CASSYRDRADEQYF; CDR3 DNA: TGTGCCAGCAGCTATAGGGACAGGGCAGACGAGCAGTACTTC
CDR3 length: 14; J gene: TRBJ2-1; D gene: NA; V gene: TRBV12-3/TRBV12-4; clone size: NA; CDR3 protein: CASSLNPDYNEQFF; CDR3 DNA: TGTGCCAGCAGTTTAAACCCGGACTACAATGAGCAGTTCTTC
CDR3 length: 14; J gene: TRBJ2-3; D gene: TRBD2; V gene: TRBV20-1; clone size: NA; CDR3 protein: CSAGPGTSADTQYF; CDR3 DNA: TGCAGTGCTGGTCCCGGGACTAGCGCAGATACGCAGTATTTT
CDR3 length: 16; J gene: TRBJ2-1; D gene: TRBD1; V gene: TRBV5-6; clone size: medium-sized; CDR3 protein: CASSHTTGALYNEQFF; CDR3 DNA: TGTGCCAGCAGCCATACGACAGGGGCCCTATACAATGAGCAGTTCTTC
CDR3 length: 16; J gene: TRBJ1-3; D gene: TRBD1; V gene: TRBV18; clone size: medium-sized; CDR3 protein: CASSPLSGQLGNTIYF; CDR3 DNA: TGTGCCAGCTCACCACTCTCGGGACAGCTTGGAAACACCATATATTTT